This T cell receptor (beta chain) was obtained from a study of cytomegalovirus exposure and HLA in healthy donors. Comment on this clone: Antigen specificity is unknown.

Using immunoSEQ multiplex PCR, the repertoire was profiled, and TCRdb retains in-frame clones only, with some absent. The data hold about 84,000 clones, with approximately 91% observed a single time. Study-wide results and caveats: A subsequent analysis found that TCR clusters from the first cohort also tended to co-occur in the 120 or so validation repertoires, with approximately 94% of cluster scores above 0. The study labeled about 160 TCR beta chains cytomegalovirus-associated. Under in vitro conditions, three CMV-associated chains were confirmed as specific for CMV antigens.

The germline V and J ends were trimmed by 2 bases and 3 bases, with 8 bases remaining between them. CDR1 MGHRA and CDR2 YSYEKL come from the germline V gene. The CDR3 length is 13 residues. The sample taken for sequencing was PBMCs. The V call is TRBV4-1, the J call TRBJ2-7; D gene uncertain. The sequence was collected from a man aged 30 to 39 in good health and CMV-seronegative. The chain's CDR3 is CASSQNELYEQYF. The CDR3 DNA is TGCGCCAGCAGCCAAAACGAACTCTACGAGCAGTACTTC.